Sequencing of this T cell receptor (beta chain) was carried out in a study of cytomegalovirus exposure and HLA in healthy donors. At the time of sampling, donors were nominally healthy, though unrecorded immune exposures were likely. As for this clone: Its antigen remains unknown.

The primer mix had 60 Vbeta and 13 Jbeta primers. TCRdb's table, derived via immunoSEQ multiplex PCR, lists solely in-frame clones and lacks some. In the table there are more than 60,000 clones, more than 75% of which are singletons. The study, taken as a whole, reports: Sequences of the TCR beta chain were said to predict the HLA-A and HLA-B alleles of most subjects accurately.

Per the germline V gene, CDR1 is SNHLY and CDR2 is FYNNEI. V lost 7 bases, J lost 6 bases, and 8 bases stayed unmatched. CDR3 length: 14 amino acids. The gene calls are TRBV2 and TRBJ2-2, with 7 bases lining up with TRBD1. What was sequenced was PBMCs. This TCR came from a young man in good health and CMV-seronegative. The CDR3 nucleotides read TGTGCCAGCACTCAAGAGGGGGCGGCCGGGGAGCTGTTTTTT. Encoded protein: CASTQEGAAGELFF.